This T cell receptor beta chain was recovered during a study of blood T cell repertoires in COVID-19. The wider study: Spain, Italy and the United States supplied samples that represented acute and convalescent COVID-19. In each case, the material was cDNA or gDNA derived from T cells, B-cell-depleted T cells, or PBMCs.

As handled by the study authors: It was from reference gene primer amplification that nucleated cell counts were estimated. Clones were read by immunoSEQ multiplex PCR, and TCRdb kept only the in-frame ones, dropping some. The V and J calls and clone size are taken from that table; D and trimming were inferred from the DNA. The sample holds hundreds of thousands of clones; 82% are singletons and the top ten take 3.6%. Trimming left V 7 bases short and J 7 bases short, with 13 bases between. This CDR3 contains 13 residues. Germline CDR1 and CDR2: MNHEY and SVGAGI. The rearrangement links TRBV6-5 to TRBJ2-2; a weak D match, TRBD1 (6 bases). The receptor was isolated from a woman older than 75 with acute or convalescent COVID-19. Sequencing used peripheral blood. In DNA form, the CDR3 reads TGTGCCAGCAAGTCAGGGGCGGGCGGGGAGCTGTTTTTT. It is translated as CASKSGAGGELFF.